Listed below are T cell receptor beta chains from one sample, sequenced in a study of cytomegalovirus exposure and HLA in healthy donors. The protocol was immunoSEQ multiplex PCR, while the TCRdb copy is restricted to in-frame clones and leaves out a portion. The table includes some 98,000 clones, 76% detected once. Sequenced sample: PBMCs. The receptors were sampled from a man aged 35 to 55 in good health and CMV-seronegative. The CDR3 runs from the conserved cysteine through the conserved F or W. A D gene is named only where the DNA matches it firmly. Clone size appears in some rows only: once, few, many, or a class for an expanded clone.

TGCAGCGTTGAGGGAGGACTAGCGGGGGCCGCCCATTTGAAGCAGTTCTTC,CSVEGGLAGAAHLKQFF,TRBV29-1,NA,17,TRBJ2-1,TRBD2
TGTGCCAGCAGCCAACAGGTTTATACTGAAGCTTTCTTT,CASSQQVYTEAFF,TRBV4-2,once,13,TRBJ1-1,NA
TGTGCCAGCAGCCCGAGTAGGGGGCAAAATCAGCCCCAGCATTTT,CASSPSRGQNQPQHF,TRBV6-5,NA,15,TRBJ1-5,TRBD1
TGTGCCAGCAGTGAAGAGCGGGGGGGCACAGATACGCAGTATTTT,CASSEERGGTDTQYF,TRBV2,NA,15,TRBJ2-3,TRBD2
TGTGCCAGCAGTTTCCTAAAGGCAGGGAATGGCTACACCTTC,CASSFLKAGNGYTF,TRBV28,NA,14,TRBJ1-2,NA
TGTGCCAGTACCCCTTTAGACCGGGTGGCTGGGTATGGCTACACCTTC,CASTPLDRVAGYGYTF,TRBV28,NA,16,TRBJ1-2,NA
TGCGCCAGCAGCCAAGTAGGGAGAACCCAGTACTTC,CASSQVGRTQYF,TRBV4-1,NA,12,TRBJ2-5,NA
TGTGCCACCTCGGACAGTCTTGAAGCTTTCTTT,CATSDSLEAFF,TRBV7-6,NA,11,TRBJ1-1,NA
TGTGCCAGCAGCCCGTTCCTGGCGGGAGGGCCTGAGACCCAGTACTTC,CASSPFLAGGPETQYF,TRBV7-9,once,16,TRBJ2-5,TRBD2
TGTGCCAGCAGTCCACTAGATAGGTCACCCCTCCACTTT,CASSPLDRSPLHF,TRBV6-5,NA,13,TRBJ1-6,NA
TGTGCCTGGACGGGGGTAGCTAACACTGAAGCTTTCTTT,CAWTGVANTEAFF,TRBV30,NA,13,TRBJ1-1,NA
TGTGCCAGCAGCTTGGACAGGGATCAGCCCCAGCATTTT,CASSLDRDQPQHF,TRBV16,NA,13,TRBJ1-5,TRBD1
TGTGCCTGGAGCGAAAACCCACCGTCCGGACAGATCAATGAGCAGTTCTTC,CAWSENPPSGQINEQFF,TRBV30,NA,17,TRBJ2-1,NA
TGTGCCAGTAGTATCCCTAGCGGCCTCACAGATACGCAGTATTTT,CASSIPSGLTDTQYF,TRBV19,NA,15,TRBJ2-3,TRBD2
TGTGCCACCAGCAGAGATGGGGGCACGTACGAGCAGTACTTC,CATSRDGGTYEQYF,TRBV15,NA,14,TRBJ2-7,NA
TGTGCCAGCAGCACCCGGGGGACAGGGGATTACGAGCAGTACTTC,CASSTRGTGDYEQYF,TRBV28,NA,15,TRBJ2-7,TRBD1
TGTGCCAGCAGCCCCTCGGACAGGGAGCCTAACTATGGCTACACCTTC,CASSPSDREPNYGYTF,TRBV9,NA,16,TRBJ1-2,TRBD1
TGTGCCAGTAGGCAAAGACAGGGGACTGAAGCTTTCTTT,CASRQRQGTEAFF,TRBV19,NA,13,TRBJ1-1,TRBD1
TGTGCCAGTAGTATAACCTTACAGGGGTCGGTGACCCAGTACTTC,CASSITLQGSVTQYF,TRBV19,NA,15,TRBJ2-5,TRBD1
TGTGCCAGCAGCCCAAGGGTGACAGGGCTGAACACTGAAGCTTTCTTT,CASSPRVTGLNTEAFF,TRBV7-9,NA,16,TRBJ1-1,TRBD1
TGTGCCAGCAGCGTAGACAGGGGGGTGAACACTGAAGCTTTCTTT,CASSVDRGVNTEAFF,TRBV7-2,NA,15,TRBJ1-1,TRBD1
TGTGCCAGTAGTTCCTATTCTCACTATGGCTACACCTTC,CASSSYSHYGYTF,TRBV19,NA,13,TRBJ1-2,NA
TGTGCCAGCAGGAAATTTAGGGGAAACGTAGGAAATGAGCAGTTCTTC,CASRKFRGNVGNEQFF,TRBV5-6,few,16,TRBJ2-1,NA
TGTGCCAGCAGCCAAGAAGAGGCCGACACAGATACGCAGTATTTT,CASSQEEADTDTQYF,TRBV4-2,NA,15,TRBJ2-3,NA
TGTGCCAGCAGCGCAACTGGACAGGACTTGGACTACGAGCAGTACTTC,CASSATGQDLDYEQYF,TRBV9,NA,16,TRBJ2-7,TRBD1
TGTGCCAGCAGCCCCCGTCTTCCTTATAATTCACCCCTCCACTTT,CASSPRLPYNSPLHF,TRBV7-2,NA,15,TRBJ1-6,NA
TGTGCCAGCAGCGCTACTAGCGGAGGCTCCTACAATGAGCAGTTCTTC,CASSATSGGSYNEQFF,TRBV9,NA,16,TRBJ2-1,TRBD2
TGTGCCAGCAGCCACTGGACAGGGACCCCAACTAATGAAAAACTGTTTTTT,CASSHWTGTPTNEKLFF,TRBV5-6,NA,17,TRBJ1-4,TRBD1
TGCGCCAGCAGCCACGGACAGTTGGGCTCCTACGAGCAGTACTTC,CASSHGQLGSYEQYF,TRBV4-1,few,15,TRBJ2-7,NA